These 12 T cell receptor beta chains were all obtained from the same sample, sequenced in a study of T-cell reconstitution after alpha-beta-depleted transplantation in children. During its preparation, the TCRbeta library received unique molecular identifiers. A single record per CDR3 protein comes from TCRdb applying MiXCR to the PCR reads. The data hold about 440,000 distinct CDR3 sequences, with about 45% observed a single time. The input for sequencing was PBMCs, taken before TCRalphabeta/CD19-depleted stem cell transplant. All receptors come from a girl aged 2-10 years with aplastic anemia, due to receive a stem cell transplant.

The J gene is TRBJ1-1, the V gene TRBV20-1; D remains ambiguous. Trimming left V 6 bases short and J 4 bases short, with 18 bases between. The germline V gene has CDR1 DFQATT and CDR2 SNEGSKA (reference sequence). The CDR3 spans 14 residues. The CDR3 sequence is CSATSGGGATEAFF. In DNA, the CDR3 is TGCAGTGCCACCAGTGGCGGTGGTGCCACTGAAGCTTTCTTT.

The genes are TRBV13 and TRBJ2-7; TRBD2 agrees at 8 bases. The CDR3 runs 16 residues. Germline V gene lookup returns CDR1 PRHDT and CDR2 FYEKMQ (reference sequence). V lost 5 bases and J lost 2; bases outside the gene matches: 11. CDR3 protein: CASSNSGTRAPYEQYF. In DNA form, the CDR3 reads TGTGCCAGCAGCAACTCCGGGACTAGAGCCCCCTACGAGCAGTACTTC. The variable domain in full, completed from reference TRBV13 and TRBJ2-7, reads AAGVIQSPRHLIKEKRETATLKCYPIPRHDTVYWYQQGPGQDPQFLISFYEKMQSDKGSIPDRFSAQQFSDYHSELNMSSLELGDSALYFCASSNSGTRAPYEQYFGPGTRLTVT.

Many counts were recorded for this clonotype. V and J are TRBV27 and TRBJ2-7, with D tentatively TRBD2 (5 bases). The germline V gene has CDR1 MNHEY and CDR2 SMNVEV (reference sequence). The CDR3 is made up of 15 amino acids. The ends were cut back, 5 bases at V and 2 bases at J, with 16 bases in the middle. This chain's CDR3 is CASSPSSFFTYEQYF. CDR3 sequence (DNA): TGTGCCAGCAGTCCTTCTAGCTTCTTTACCTACGAGCAGTACTTC.

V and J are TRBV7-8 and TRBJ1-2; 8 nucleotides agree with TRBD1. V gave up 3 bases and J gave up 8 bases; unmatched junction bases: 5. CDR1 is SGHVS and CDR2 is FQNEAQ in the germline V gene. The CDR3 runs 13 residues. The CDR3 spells CASSFGTGEGYTF. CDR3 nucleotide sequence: TGTGCCAGCAGCTTTGGGACAGGAGAAGGCTACACCTTC.

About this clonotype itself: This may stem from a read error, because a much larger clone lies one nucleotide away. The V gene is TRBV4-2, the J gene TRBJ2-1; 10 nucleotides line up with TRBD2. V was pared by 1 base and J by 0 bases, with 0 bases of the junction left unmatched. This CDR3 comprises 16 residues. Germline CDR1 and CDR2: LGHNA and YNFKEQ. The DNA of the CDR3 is TGTGCCAGCAGCCAAGCTAGCGGGGGCTCCTACAATGAGCAGTTCTTC. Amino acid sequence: CASSQASGGSYNEQFF.

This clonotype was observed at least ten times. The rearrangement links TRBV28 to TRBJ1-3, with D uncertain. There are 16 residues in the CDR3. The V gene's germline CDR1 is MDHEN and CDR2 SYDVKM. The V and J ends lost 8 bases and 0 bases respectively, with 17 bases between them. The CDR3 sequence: CASLPPPHSSGNTIYF. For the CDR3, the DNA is TGTGCCAGCCTCCCCCCGCCCCATTCCTCTGGAAACACCATATATTTT. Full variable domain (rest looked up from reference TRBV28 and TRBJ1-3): DVKVTQSSRYLVKRTGEKVFLECVQDMDHENMFWYRQDPGLGLRLIYFSYDVKMKEKGDIPEGYSVSREKKERFSLILESASTNQTSMYLCASLPPPHSSGNTIYFGEGSWLTVV.

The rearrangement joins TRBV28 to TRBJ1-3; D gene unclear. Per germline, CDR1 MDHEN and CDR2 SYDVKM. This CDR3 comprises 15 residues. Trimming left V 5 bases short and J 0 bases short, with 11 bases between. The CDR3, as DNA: TGTGCCAGCAGTCCCGTCGGCCGCTCTGGAAACACCATATATTTT. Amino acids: CASSPVGRSGNTIYF.

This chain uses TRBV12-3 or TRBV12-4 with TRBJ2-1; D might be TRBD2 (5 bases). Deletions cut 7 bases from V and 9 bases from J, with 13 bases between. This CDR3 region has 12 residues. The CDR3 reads CASTLVGSEQFF. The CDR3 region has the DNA TGTGCCAGCACATTAGTTGGGAGTGAGCAGTTCTTC.

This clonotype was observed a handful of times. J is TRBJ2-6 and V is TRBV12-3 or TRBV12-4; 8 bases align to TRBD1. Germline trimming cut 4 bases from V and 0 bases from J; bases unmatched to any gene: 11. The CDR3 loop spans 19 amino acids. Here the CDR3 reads CASSSGTGRISSGANVLTF. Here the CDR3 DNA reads TGTGCCAGCAGTTCCGGGACAGGCCGCATCTCCTCTGGGGCCAACGTCCTGACTTTC.

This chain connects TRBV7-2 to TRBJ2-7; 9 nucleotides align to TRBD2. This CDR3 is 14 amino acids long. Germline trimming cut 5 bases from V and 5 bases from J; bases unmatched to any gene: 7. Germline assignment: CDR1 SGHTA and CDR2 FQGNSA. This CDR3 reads CASSRGRAWNEQYF. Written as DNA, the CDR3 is TGTGCCAGCAGCCGCGGGAGGGCCTGGAACGAGCAGTACTTC.

The CDR3 region is CASSGLRQGRLGEQYF. CDR3 coding DNA: TGTGCCAGCAGCGGACTACGACAGGGACGGTTGGGAGAGCAGTACTTC. The J gene is TRBJ2-7, the V gene TRBV5-4; perhaps TRBD1 as D (7 bases). Germline V gene sequence: CDR1 SGHNT, CDR2 YYREEE (reference sequence). This CDR3 contains 16 residues. Between the trimmed V and J ends, which lost 4 bases and 7 bases, there was a span of 24 bases.

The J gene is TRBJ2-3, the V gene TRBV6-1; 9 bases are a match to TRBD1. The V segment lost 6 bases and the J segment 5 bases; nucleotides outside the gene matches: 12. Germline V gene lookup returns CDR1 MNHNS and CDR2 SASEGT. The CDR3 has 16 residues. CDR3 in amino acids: CASRPTRDREGDTQYF. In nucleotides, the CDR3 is TGTGCCAGCAGGCCTACCCGGGACAGGGAAGGAGATACGCAGTATTTT.